These 28 T cell receptor beta chains came from one sample sequenced in a study of T cells in Graves' hyperthyroidism and ophthalmopathy. Amplification yielded TCR beta CDR3 regions, with RNA transcripts as the source. HTBI primers were the set used in a first-round RT-PCR of the TCR CDR3. TCRdb processed the multiplex PCR reads anew with MiXCR; each CDR3 protein has one entry. Of approximately 370,000 distinct CDR3 sequences in the sample, approximately 18% are singletons; the top ten hold almost 35%. The sample consisted of blood. The receptors derive from a woman in her twenties or thirties with Graves' hyperthyroidism that later progressed to Graves' ophthalmopathy.

The sample holds many counts of this clonotype. J is TRBJ2-7 and V is TRBV2; D remains ambiguous. This CDR3 comprises 11 residues. Per germline, CDR1 SNHLY and CDR2 FYNNEI. The V end was cut by 3 bases, the J end by 3 bases, with 3 bases between. The CDR3 DNA sequence: TGTGCCAGCAGTGAGTACTACGAGCAGTACTTC. It translates to CASSEYYEQYF.

The chain joins TRBV6-1 to TRBJ1-5; no clear D gene. Looked up from germline, CDR1 is MNHNS and CDR2 is SASEGT. The length of the CDR3 is 12 residues. Trimming removed 7 bases from V and 5 bases from J, with 9 bases in between. CDR3 sequence reads: CASTQLDQPQHF. For the CDR3, the DNA is TGTGCCAGCACCCAACTGGATCAGCCCCAGCATTTT.

This clonotype has at least ten counts. The rearrangement joins TRBV29-1 to TRBJ2-3; D is unclear. Germline CDR1 is SQVTM and CDR2 is ANQGSEA. Trimming took 4 bases from V and 3 from J, leaving 14 bases between them. This CDR3 has 14 amino acids. In DNA form, the CDR3 reads TGCAGCGTTGTTCTTTTGGCTCCGACAGATACGCAGTATTTT. Its protein is CSVVLLAPTDTQYF.

Remarks on this clonotype: A much larger clone lies one base from this, so it may be a read error. This chain links TRBV28 with TRBJ1-1; D unresolved. In germline, CDR1 is MDHEN, CDR2 SYDVKM. V shed 6 bases and J shed 6 bases, with 17 bases lying between them. This CDR3 has 14 residues. CDR3 protein: CASRLPLGSAEAFF. The CDR3 DNA reads TGTGCCAGCAGGTTGCCTTTAGGGTCAGCTGAAGCTTTCTTT.

This clonotype occurred many times. This chain connects TRBV4-1 to TRBJ2-2, with TRBD2 as a possible D gene (5 bases). V shed 7 bases and J shed 8 bases, with 11 bases lying between them. The CDR3 sequence is 12 residues long. Per the germline V gene, CDR1 is MGHRA and CDR2 is YSYEKL. The CDR3: CASTPGRGELFF. The CDR3 nucleotides read TGCGCCAGCACTCCGGGGAGAGGGGAGCTGTTTTTT.

This clonotype was detected many times. The V and J genes are TRBV6-1 and TRBJ2-7; D remains ambiguous. This CDR3 contains 15 residues. From germline, CDR1 is MNHNS and CDR2 SASEGT. The V end lost 6 bases, the J end lost 2 bases, and 17 bases lay between the germline ends. CDR3 residues: CASRRRGEGAYEQYF. CDR3 bases: TGTGCCAGCAGGAGGAGAGGCGAAGGAGCCTACGAGCAGTACTTC.

This clonotype occurred a few times. The rearrangement joins TRBV6-1 to TRBJ2-7, with 8 positions matching TRBD1. This CDR3 region has 14 residues. Germline V gene lookup returns CDR1 MNHNS and CDR2 SASEGT. The V segment lost 3 bases and the J segment 6 bases; nucleotides outside the gene matches: 7. CDR3 sequence reads: CASSDEGQGGEQYF. The CDR3 DNA reads as TGTGCCAGCAGTGATGAAGGACAGGGAGGCGAGCAGTACTTC.

This clonotype was found many times. The rearrangement links TRBV18 to TRBJ2-7; 11 bases are a match to TRBD2. V lost 5 bases, J lost 0 bases, and 3 bases stayed unmatched. This CDR3 contains 15 residues. The germline CDR1 and CDR2 sequences are KGHSH and LQKENI. The CDR3 reads CASSTSGSLSYEQYF. In nucleotides, the CDR3 is TGTGCCAGCTCAACTAGCGGGAGTCTCTCCTACGAGCAGTACTTC. The variable domain in full, completed from reference TRBV18 and TRBJ2-7, reads NAGVMQNPRHLVRRRGQEARLRCSPMKGHSHVYWYRQLPEEGLKFMVYLQKENIIDESGMPKERFSAEFPKEGPSILRIQQVVRGDSAAYFCASSTSGSLSYEQYFGPGTRLTVT.

In its sample, this clonotype was seen many times. The chain combines TRBV18 with TRBJ1-1; unclear D gene. The CDR3 runs 15 residues. The germline V gene has CDR1 KGHSH and CDR2 LQKENI. Trimming shortened V by 0 bases and J by 0 bases, and 8 bases separated the two germline ends. CDR3 amino acids: CASSPPRSMNTEAFF. The CDR3 DNA reads TGTGCCAGCTCACCACCTCGCAGCATGAACACTGAAGCTTTCTTT.

This clonotype was detected many times. V gene TRBV10-2 combines with J gene TRBJ1-1, with D hard to call. This CDR3 spans 13 amino acids. Trimming removed 6 bases from V and 2 bases from J, with 10 bases in between. CDR1 is WSHSY, CDR2 SAAADI, per germline. The CDR3 nucleotides are TGCGCCAGCAGAATGACGCATAACACTGAAGCTTTCTTT. Its protein is CASRMTHNTEAFF.

This chain uses TRBV20-1 with TRBJ2-7, with 9 bases identical to TRBD2. V lost 1 base to trimming and J lost 0 bases; unmatched junction nucleotides: 4. Germline values: CDR1 DFQATT, CDR2 SNEGSKA (reference sequence). CDR3 size: 15 residues. The CDR3 here is CSARVPSGASYEQYF. The CDR3 nucleotides read TGCAGTGCTAGAGTGCCTAGCGGGGCCTCCTACGAGCAGTACTTC.

A few counts support this clonotype. The chain uses TRBV20-1 and TRBJ1-5, with 7 nucleotides matching TRBD1. From germline, CDR1 is DFQATT and CDR2 SNEGSKA (reference sequence). V lost 0 bases, J lost 7 bases, and 9 bases stayed unmatched. CDR3 length: 15 residues. The CDR3 DNA follows: TGCAGTGCTAGAGATTTGAGCAGGGGGAAACAGCCCCAGCATTTT. The encoded protein is CSARDLSRGKQPQHF.

This clonotype was counted ten times or more. V usage is TRBV3-1 and J usage is TRBJ2-7; D is perhaps TRBD1 (5 bases). Germline lookup yields CDR1 LGHDT and CDR2 YNNKEL (reference sequence). CDR3 size: 17 residues. Trimming removed 0 bases from V and 4 bases from J, with 19 bases in between. The CDR3 nucleotides read TGTGCCAGCAGCCAAGAGCTACTAAGGGGCTTGCCGTACGAGCAGTACTTC. Protein: CASSQELLRGLPYEQYF.

This clonotype has more than one count but fewer than ten. This chain connects TRBV20-1 to TRBJ2-5; the match to TRBD2 covers 11 bases. The CDR3 has 18 residues. The germline V gene encodes CDR1 DFQATT and CDR2 SNEGSKA (reference sequence). The junction had 12 bases not matched to a gene; V was cut back by 0 bases and J by 3 bases. The CDR3 sequence: CSARDHAGVTSGEETQYF. The CDR3 nucleotides read TGCAGTGCTAGAGACCACGCCGGTGTGACTAGCGGGGAAGAGACCCAGTACTTC.

This clonotype was picked up a small number of times. This chain connects TRBV19 to TRBJ1-4; D not resolved. Trimming left V 7 bases short and J 2 bases short, with 11 bases between. The CDR3 consists of 14 residues. In germline, CDR1 is LNHDA, CDR2 SQIVND (reference sequence). CDR3 loop: CASNSQVTNEKLFF. The CDR3 DNA is TGTGCCAGTAACAGCCAAGTTACTAATGAAAAACTGTTTTTT.

This sequence joins TRBV29-1 and TRBJ1-1, with D maybe TRBD1 (5 bases). Trimming cost V 4 bases and J 3 bases, with 12 bases left between them. CDR1 SQVTM and CDR2 ANQGSEA come from the germline V gene. There are 13 residues in the CDR3. CDR3 nucleotide sequence: TGCAGCGTTGGTGGATCAGGGTACACTGAAGCTTTCTTT. This sequence encodes CSVGGSGYTEAFF.

This rearrangement joins TRBV11-2 to TRBJ2-6; maybe TRBD1 (5 bases). This CDR3 spans 16 amino acids. Germline lookup yields CDR1 SGHAT and CDR2 FQNNGV. Between the trimmed V and J ends, which lost 6 bases and 2 bases, there was a span of 14 bases. CDR3 sequence reads: CASRSIGAAGANVLTF. The CDR3 coding sequence is TGTGCCAGCAGAAGTATAGGGGCCGCTGGGGCCAACGTCCTGACTTTC.

This chain connects TRBV12-3 or TRBV12-4 to TRBJ1-1; the D is unclear. V was shortened by 3 bases and J by 3 bases, with 8 bases between the two germline ends. The CDR3 loop spans 13 amino acids. CDR3 bases: TGTGCCAGCAGTTTTAGTAGGGACACTGAAGCTTTCTTT. As protein: CASSFSRDTEAFF.

The chain joins TRBV4-1 to TRBJ1-6; no reliable D call. Germline lookup yields CDR1 MGHRA and CDR2 YSYEKL. Trimming stripped 1 base from V and 3 bases from J, with 7 bases between. The CDR3 is 15 residues long. CDR3 bases: TGCGCCAGCAGCCAAGGATCTTACTATAATTCACCCCTCCACTTT. It encodes CASSQGSYYNSPLHF.

In this sample, this clonotype turned up many times. The chain links TRBV2 to TRBJ2-2, with D unresolved. V lost 6 bases and J lost 2, with 16 bases in between. The germline gives CDR1 SNHLY, CDR2 FYNNEI. The CDR3 spans 16 residues. For the CDR3, the DNA is TGTGCCAGCAGGGGTGTCCGGTCCTACAACACCGGGGAGCTGTTTTTT. Protein: CASRGVRSYNTGELFF.

In its sample, this clonotype was seen many times. The rearrangement links TRBV28 to TRBJ2-7, with 7 bases identical to TRBD1. This CDR3 is built from 16 residues. V lost 5 bases to trimming and J lost 0 bases; unmatched junction nucleotides: 10. Germline values: CDR1 MDHEN, CDR2 SYDVKM. The CDR3 sequence: CASSGGQTPSSYEQYF. For the CDR3, the DNA is TGTGCCAGCAGTGGGGGACAGACCCCAAGCTCCTACGAGCAGTACTTC.

In this sample, this clonotype turned up a few times. A much larger clone lies a single base off, so this may be a read error. The chain combines TRBV11-2 with TRBJ2-7; tentative D call: TRBD2 (5 bases). Looked up from germline, CDR1 is SGHAT and CDR2 is FQNNGV. This CDR3 is built from 15 residues. V was shortened by 1 base and J by 5 bases, with 15 bases between the two germline ends. The CDR3 region has the DNA TGTGCCAGCAGCTTAGGTTCGGGATATGGGCACGAGCAGTACTTC. Translated, it gives CASSLGSGYGHEQYF.

The chain uses TRBV6-1 and TRBJ2-1, with TRBD2 matching 7 bases. The CDR3 is made up of 16 amino acids. The V gene's germline CDR1 is MNHNS and CDR2 SASEGT. Losses at the gene ends were 5 bases for V and 5 bases for J; bases not matched to a gene: 12. The CDR3 region is CASSQIRGDPNNEQFF. DNA for the CDR3: TGTGCCAGCAGTCAGATCCGGGGGGACCCCAACAATGAGCAGTTCTTC.

The chain recombines TRBV3-1 with TRBJ2-3, with 12 bases matching TRBD2. The length of the CDR3 is 17 residues. Per the germline V gene, CDR1 is LGHDT and CDR2 is YNNKEL (reference sequence). J gave up 2 bases and V 0 bases, and 3 bases lay outside the gene matches. CDR3 bases: TGTGCCAGCAGCCAAGAGACTAGCGGGAGTACCACAGATACGCAGTATTTT. It is translated as CASSQETSGSTTDTQYF.

There are many counts of this clonotype. Here the CDR3 DNA reads TGCGCCAGCAGCCAAGATGGGATAGGGGGCGTTCAGCCCCAGCATTTT. It is translated as CASSQDGIGGVQPQHF. The chain couples TRBV4-1 to TRBJ1-5; 7 bases fit TRBD1. This CDR3 has 16 residues. Looked up from germline, CDR1 is MGHRA and CDR2 is YSYEKL. The V gene end was trimmed by 0 bases and the J gene end by 6 bases; junction bases not matched to a gene: 8.

This clonotype was observed many times. This chain links TRBV12-3 or TRBV12-4 with TRBJ1-6; no firm D call. V lost 5 bases, J lost 10 bases, and 12 bases lay in between. This CDR3 contains 13 residues. CDR3 nucleotide sequence: TGTGCCAGCAGTACGCAGTTAAGGTCACCCCTCCACTTT. It codes for CASSTQLRSPLHF.

This clonotype was seen a few times. The gene calls are TRBV19 and TRBJ2-2, with 10 bases that match TRBD2. This CDR3 spans 18 amino acids. V lost 7 bases, J lost 3 bases, and 14 bases stayed unmatched. The germline CDR1 and CDR2 sequences are LNHDA and SQIVND (reference sequence). The CDR3: CASTSQRSGRSHTGELFF. In nucleotides, the CDR3 is TGTGCCAGTACCAGTCAACGTAGCGGGAGGTCCCACACCGGGGAGCTGTTTTTT.

This clonotype was recorded at least ten times. The chain has TRBV12-3 or TRBV12-4 and TRBJ2-2; D not certain. The CDR3 length is 18 residues. The V end was cut by 6 bases, the J end by 0 bases, with 20 bases between. The CDR3 coding sequence is TGTGCCAGCAGCTACATCACAATCAGAGATACGAACACCGGGGAGCTGTTTTTT. Amino acids: CASSYITIRDTNTGELFF.